These 23 T cell receptor beta chains originate from one sample sequenced in a study of early T cells in non-severe SARS-CoV-2 infection. TCRdb reanalysed the 5' RACE reads using MiXCR and keeps one entry per CDR3 protein. The sample yields 25,000 to 35,000 distinct CDR3 sequences, more than 4.5% seen once. Material for sequencing was whole blood. The receptors shown here come from an adult who was a healthcare worker with PCR-confirmed SARS-CoV-2 infection or an uninfected control (not recorded which).

The J gene is TRBJ2-1, the V gene TRBV7-8; D is unclear. Trimming took off 5 bases at V and 0 bases at J, with 14 bases between the two ends. Germline V gives CDR1 SGHVS, CDR2 FQNEAQ. This CDR3 is 16 amino acids long. CDR3 nucleotides: TGTGCCAGCAGCCCCCGGCCGCAGAGCTCCTACAATGAGCAGTTCTTC. As protein: CASSPRPQSSYNEQFF.

This clonotype was observed at least ten times. V and J are TRBV6-2 or TRBV6-3 and TRBJ2-7, with a weak D call TRBD2 (5 bases). This CDR3 comprises 15 residues. Germline loops: CDR1 MNHEY, CDR2 SVGEGT. V was clipped by 0 bases and J by 6 bases, with 15 bases between them. This CDR3 reads CASSYSDSGSSEQYF. As DNA, the CDR3 is TGTGCCAGCAGTTACTCGGACTCTGGTTCGTCCGAGCAGTACTTC.

This clonotype turned up a few times. The rearrangement joins TRBV6-6 to TRBJ1-5; D is possibly TRBD1 (5 bases). This CDR3 has 14 amino acids. CDR1 is MNHNY, CDR2 SVGAGI, per germline (reference sequence). V lost 2 bases, J lost 3 bases, and 8 bases lay in between. This CDR3 is CASSYQGSNQPQHF. The CDR3 DNA follows: TGTGCCAGCAGTTACCAGGGCTCCAATCAGCCCCAGCATTTT.

This clonotype was observed at least ten times. The chain combines TRBV7-2 with TRBJ2-1; 8 bases match TRBD2. Trimming cost V 1 base and J 12 bases; bases outside gene matches: 17. The V gene's germline CDR1 is SGHTA and CDR2 FQGNSA. The CDR3 is 17 amino acids. The CDR3, as DNA: TGTGCCAGCAGCTTAGATTCCACGGGAGGGGCCCTCGGGGGGCAGTTCTTC. This encodes CASSLDSTGGALGGQFF.

At least ten counts were recorded for this clonotype. The V call is TRBV7-9, the J call TRBJ2-1; D gene ambiguous. CDR3 length: 15 amino acids. Germline CDR1 reads SEHNR; CDR2 reads FQNEAQ (reference sequence). The V gene lost 1 base and the J gene lost 5 bases, with 12 bases spanning the gap. CDR3 nucleotides: TGTGCCAGCAGCTTAGGTCGGGCATGGAACAATGAGCAGTTCTTC. It is translated as CASSLGRAWNNEQFF.

This clonotype was seen ten or more times. The genes are TRBV7-2 and TRBJ2-3, with 9 bases matching TRBD1. V dropped 3 bases and J dropped 4; count of bases not matched to a gene: 2. From germline, CDR1 is SGHTA and CDR2 FQGNSA. The CDR3 has 14 amino acids. For the CDR3, the DNA is TGTGCCAGCAGCTTTAGACAGGGGGCAGATACGCAGTATTTT. Encoded protein: CASSFRQGADTQYF.

This chain uses TRBV10-1 with TRBJ2-2; perhaps TRBD1 as D (5 bases). The CDR3 runs to 16 residues. Trimming cost V 6 bases and J 6 bases, with 20 bases left between them. Germline V CDR1 and CDR2: WNHNN, SYGVQD (reference sequence). The CDR3 is CASSNLRAGRSGELFF. The CDR3 DNA follows: TGCGCCAGCAGCAACCTCAGGGCCGGAAGGTCCGGGGAGCTGTTTTTT.

This clonotype is classed as medium-sized (0.01 to 0.1%). The chain carries TRBV11-2 and TRBJ2-7; D call uncertain. There are 12 residues in the CDR3. V lost 0 bases and J 6 bases, leaving 6 bases between the germline ends. Germline loops: CDR1 SGHAT, CDR2 FQNNGV. Here the CDR3 reads CASSLDRGEQYF. CDR3 sequence (DNA): TGTGCCAGCAGCTTAGATCGCGGCGAGCAGTACTTC.

The V gene is TRBV27, the J gene TRBJ1-2; no firm D call. V lost 5 bases and J 5 bases, leaving 18 bases between the germline ends. The CDR3 totals 15 residues. Germline assignment: CDR1 MNHEY and CDR2 SMNVEV (reference sequence). CDR3 nucleotides: TGTGCCAGCAGTCCCGTCCAGGCCCCCACTTATGGCTACACCTTC. Amino acids: CASSPVQAPTYGYTF.

This clonotype showed up many times. This chain joins TRBV24-1 and TRBJ2-1; 11 positions match TRBD2. The CDR3 covers 14 residues. Germline-derived CDR1 and CDR2 are KGHDR and SFDVKD. Trimming at V came to 6 bases and at J to 6 bases, leaving 3 bases not matched to a gene. The CDR3 is CATSKTSGINEQFF. As DNA, the CDR3 is TGTGCCACCAGTAAGACTAGCGGGATCAATGAGCAGTTCTTC.

This chain uses TRBV9 with TRBJ2-2, with 7 nucleotides matching TRBD2. This CDR3 contains 15 residues. CDR1 is SGDLS, CDR2 YYNGEE, per germline. With 6 bases clipped from V and 0 bases from J, the junction kept 5 bases outside the gene matches. CDR3 protein: CASMRAGSNTGELFF. CDR3 sequence (DNA): TGTGCCAGCATGCGAGCGGGGTCGAACACCGGGGAGCTGTTTTTT.

This clonotype was seen a handful of times. The chain employs TRBV4-1 and TRBJ2-7, with 7 bases aligning to TRBD2. The J segment lost 5 bases and the V segment lost 9 bases, leaving 22 bases of the junction unmatched. Germline CDR1 reads MGHRA; CDR2 reads YSYEKL. The CDR3 runs to 17 residues. The CDR3: CARSPWITSEYLHEQYF. Here the CDR3 DNA reads TGCGCCAGAAGTCCTTGGATTACTAGCGAATATCTCCACGAGCAGTACTTC.

V usage is TRBV9 and J usage is TRBJ1-3, with 8 bases fitting TRBD1. CDR3 length: 16 amino acids. Germline lookup yields CDR1 SGDLS and CDR2 YYNGEE. V was clipped by 3 bases and J by 1 base; unmatched bases: 6. The CDR3 region is CASSARTGLSGNTIYF. CDR3 coding DNA: TGTGCCAGCAGCGCTAGGACAGGGTTGTCTGGAAACACCATATATTTT.

This clonotype was seen repeatedly, ten times or more. This chain connects TRBV6-2 or TRBV6-3 to TRBJ2-1, with 10 bases identical to TRBD2. The V gene end was trimmed by 0 bases and the J gene end by 6 bases; junction bases not matched to a gene: 8. From germline, CDR1 is MNHEY and CDR2 SVGEGT. The CDR3 is 17 residues long. As DNA, the CDR3 is TGTGCCAGCAGTTACTCGAGTGGTCTAGCGGGAGTCAATGAGCAGTTCTTC. Residues: CASSYSSGLAGVNEQFF.

This clonotype is medium-sized within its sample. The gene calls are TRBV20-1 and TRBJ2-1; 12 nucleotides agree with TRBD2. V lost 6 bases to trimming and J lost 4 bases; unmatched junction nucleotides: 7. Germline-derived CDR1 and CDR2 are DFQATT and SNEGSKA (reference sequence). This CDR3 has 15 amino acids. DNA for the CDR3: TGCAGTGCCAACCCCGGGACTAGCGGGTACAATGAGCAGTTCTTC. Translating gives CSANPGTSGYNEQFF.

Many counts were recorded for this clonotype. This sequence joins TRBV9 and TRBJ2-2; possibly TRBD1 or TRBD2 for D (5 bases each). CDR3 length equals 13 residues. V shed 4 bases and J shed 12 bases, with 16 bases lying between them. Germline V gives CDR1 SGDLS, CDR2 YYNGEE. This CDR3 reads CASSPVWGTKLFF. The CDR3 bases are TGTGCCAGCAGCCCAGTATGGGGGACGAAGCTGTTTTTT. Looking up the rest from reference TRBV9 and TRBJ2-2 gives the full variable domain: DSGVTQTPKHLITATGQRVTLRCSPRSGDLSVYWYQQSLDQGLQFLIQYYNGEERAKGNILERFSAQQFPDLHSELNLSSLELGDSALYFCASSPVWGTKLFFGEGSRLTVL.

Ten or more counts support this clonotype. The chain uses TRBV11-2 and TRBJ2-7, with D unresolved. Germline CDR1 SGHAT, CDR2 FQNNGV. The CDR3 extends over 13 amino acids. The V end was cut by 1 base, the J end by 5 bases, with 9 bases between. The CDR3: CASSLGHENEQYF. CDR3 nucleotide sequence: TGTGCCAGCAGCTTAGGCCACGAAAACGAGCAGTACTTC.

The rearrangement uses TRBV11-2 and TRBJ2-3, with 8 nucleotides matching TRBD2. The germline gives CDR1 SGHAT, CDR2 FQNNGV. CDR3 length: 15 amino acids. V gave up 4 bases and J gave up 4 bases; unmatched junction bases: 7. In nucleotides, the CDR3 is TGTGCCAGCAGCTCCACTACGGGACTAGCAGATACGCAGTATTTT. Its protein product is CASSSTTGLADTQYF.

This clonotype was detected many times. The chain has TRBV20-1 and TRBJ1-1; D possibly corresponds to TRBD1 (5 bases). Germline-derived CDR1 and CDR2 are DFQATT and SNEGSKA (reference sequence). This CDR3 comprises 15 residues. Trimming took 5 bases from V and 0 from J, leaving 16 bases between them. CDR3: CSAGGTGAMNTEAFF. DNA for the CDR3: TGCAGTGCTGGGGGGACGGGCGCTATGAACACTGAAGCTTTCTTT.

This clonotype was detected many times. The chain couples TRBV20-1 to TRBJ2-1; maybe TRBD2 (5 bases). The germline V gene has CDR1 DFQATT and CDR2 SNEGSKA (reference sequence). This CDR3 has 15 amino acids. V was shortened by 3 bases and J by 6 bases, with 18 bases between the two germline ends. As DNA, the CDR3 is TGCAGTGCTAGTCGCGGGCCTTCTCACGCCAATGAGCAGTTCTTC. Its translation: CSASRGPSHANEQFF.

Ten or more counts support this clonotype. V usage is TRBV7-2 and J usage is TRBJ2-5, with TRBD2 matching 11 bases. The germline CDR1 and CDR2 sequences are SGHTA and FQGNSA. V lost 8 bases to trimming and J lost 4 bases; unmatched junction nucleotides: 12. The CDR3 loop spans 16 amino acids. CDR3 nucleotide sequence: TGTGCCAGCGATAAAGCAGGGCTAGCGGGAGGAGAGACCCAGTACTTC. Protein sequence: CASDKAGLAGGETQYF.

This chain connects TRBV4-1 to TRBJ2-1; 9 positions agree with TRBD2. The CDR3 totals 14 residues. V lost 5 bases and J lost 7; bases outside the gene matches: 6. Germline CDR1 reads MGHRA; CDR2 reads YSYEKL. The CDR3 is CASSISGSGNEQFF. The CDR3 DNA is TGCGCCAGCAGCATTAGCGGGAGTGGGAATGAGCAGTTCTTC.

The chain joins TRBV2 to TRBJ2-7; 7 bases are a match to TRBD2. V dropped 5 bases and J dropped 0; count of bases not matched to a gene: 7. Germline CDR1 is SNHLY and CDR2 is FYNNEI. The CDR3 is made up of 15 amino acids. The CDR3 sequence is CASSQKRTSSYEQYF. CDR3 nucleotides: TGTGCCAGCAGTCAGAAGAGGACTAGCTCCTACGAGCAGTACTTC.